What follows are 6 T cell receptor beta chains derived from one specimen sequenced in a study of blood T cell repertoires in COVID-19. The assay was immunoSEQ multiplex PCR, and TCRdb's table has in-frame clones only and misses some. The data contain roughly 440,000 clones, approximately 89% of them singletons. The sequencing input was peripheral blood. All receptors come from a woman aged 50 to 60 with COVID-19, enrolled during active disease.

The chain links TRBV6-1 to TRBJ1-1, with 8 bases fitting TRBD1. The CDR3 contains 14 residues. V gave up 0 bases and J gave up 5 bases; unmatched junction bases: 2. The germline gives CDR1 MNHNS, CDR2 SASEGT. The CDR3 nucleotides read TGTGCCAGCAGTGAAGCCTGGACAGGGACTGAAGCTTTCTTT. Its protein product is CASSEAWTGTEAFF.

The chain joins TRBV28 to TRBJ2-5; possible D gene TRBD2, 5 bases. Germline V CDR1 and CDR2: MDHEN, SYDVKM. CDR3 length equals 13 residues. V was trimmed by 7 bases and J by 5 bases, leaving 14 bases between them. As DNA, the CDR3 is TGTGCCAGCACGCAACGGGGTTGGGAGACCCAGTACTTC. Protein product: CASTQRGWETQYF.

The J gene is TRBJ2-3, the V gene TRBV10-3; TRBD2 agrees at 16 bases. The germline V gene encodes CDR1 ENHRY and CDR2 SYGVKD. The CDR3 length is 17 residues. Trimming at V came to 5 bases and at J to 8 bases, leaving 10 bases not matched to a gene. The CDR3 region is CAISPGLAGGLSGTQYF. Here the CDR3 DNA reads TGTGCCATCAGTCCGGGACTAGCGGGGGGGCTATCTGGTACGCAGTATTTT.

About this clone itself: The junction departs from the called germline gene at one end, perhaps through a read error. This rearrangement joins TRBV28 to TRBJ2-1, with D maybe TRBD1 (6 bases). This CDR3 has 15 residues. Germline V CDR1 and CDR2: MDHEN, SYDVKM. DNA of the CDR3: TGTGCCAGCAGTTCCACCGGGACATCCTACGATGAGCAGTTCTTC. It specifies CASSSTGTSYDEQFF.

This clone was observed once. The chain couples TRBV9 to TRBJ2-1; D call uncertain. The CDR3 covers 15 residues. Per the germline V gene, CDR1 is SGDLS and CDR2 is YYNGEE. Trimming took off 1 base at V and 2 bases at J, with 10 bases between the two ends. CDR3 sequence (DNA): TGTGCCAGCAGCGTAAGAGGTTTGACCTACAATGAGCAGTTCTTC. It yields the protein CASSVRGLTYNEQFF.

CDR3 sequence (DNA): TGCAGTGCTCCAAACAGGGGAAGCTACACCTTC. Translated: CSAPNRGSYTF. V gene TRBV20-1 combines with J gene TRBJ1-2, with 7 nucleotides matching TRBD1. The J segment lost 9 bases and the V segment lost 5 bases, leaving 6 bases of the junction unmatched. CDR1 and CDR2 from the germline V gene are DFQATT and SNEGSKA (reference sequence). The CDR3 spans 11 residues.